This T cell receptor (beta chain) was sequenced in a study of blood T cell repertoires in COVID-19. Study in general: Donors in the United States, Italy and Spain gave samples during acute or convalescent COVID-19.

Trimming stripped 0 bases from V and 2 bases from J, with 13 bases between. The CDR3 has 16 residues. Germline assignment: CDR1 SGHNT and CDR2 YYREEE (reference sequence). In the authors' workflow: Amplification from reference gene primers served as the basis for estimated nucleated cell counts. Clones were read by immunoSEQ multiplex PCR, and TCRdb kept only the in-frame ones, dropping some. Clonal size and the V and J genes are those of that table, whereas D and trimming came from the DNA. The sample lists about 340,000 clones; more than 75% were seen once. The sequencing sample was made of peripheral blood. This chain joins TRBV5-4 and TRBJ2-3; maybe TRBD2 (6 bases). This clonotype originated in a woman aged 45 to 65 with COVID-19, enrolled during active disease. CDR3 amino acids: CASSLGLVGNTDTQYF. The CDR3 DNA sequence: TGTGCCAGCAGCTTGGGACTAGTAGGGAACACAGATACGCAGTATTTT.